This TCR beta chain originates from a study of blood T cell repertoires in COVID-19. The CDR3 extends over 20 amino acids. The V segment lost 1 base and the J segment 1 base; nucleotides outside the gene matches: 12. Method: immunoSEQ multiplex PCR; TCRdb's copy keeps in-frame clones and lacks some. In the table there are 250,000 to 300,000 clones, about nine tenths of which are singletons. The chain employs TRBV5-3 and TRBJ2-1; 12 bases agree with TRBD2. TRBV5-3 is designated an ORF whose function remains uncertain. Specimen: peripheral blood. This receptor was identified in a woman in her 30s with COVID-19, enrolled during active disease. DNA of the CDR3: TGTGCCAGAAGCTTGTACGTTCGGACTAGCGGGGCCCCGTCCTACAATGAGCAGTTCTTC. Translation: CARSLYVRTSGAPSYNEQFF.